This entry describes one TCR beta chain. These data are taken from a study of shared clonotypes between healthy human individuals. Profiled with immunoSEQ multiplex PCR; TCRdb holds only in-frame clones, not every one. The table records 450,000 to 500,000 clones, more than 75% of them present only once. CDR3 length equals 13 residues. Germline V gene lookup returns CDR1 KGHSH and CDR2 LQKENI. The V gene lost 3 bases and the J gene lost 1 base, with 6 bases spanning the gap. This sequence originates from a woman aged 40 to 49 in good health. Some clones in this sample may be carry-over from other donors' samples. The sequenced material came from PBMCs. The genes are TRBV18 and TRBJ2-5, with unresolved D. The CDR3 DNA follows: TGTGCCAGCTCACCTGAGCTCCAAGAGACCCAGTACTTC. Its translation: CASSPELQETQYF.